A selection of T cell receptor beta chains follows, all from one sample in a study of shared clonotypes between healthy human individuals. Clones were sequenced by immunoSEQ multiplex PCR, and TCRdb holds only the in-frame ones, with some missing. Here the sample spans 330,000 or so clones, about 73% being singletons. The sequenced material came from memory CD4+ T cells sorted from blood. The receptors shown here come from a man under 40 in good health. Each CDR3 is given with its conserved first and last residue. The D gene is left open where the match is weak. Some rows mark clone size as missing; the rest say once, few, many or name a class of expanded clone.

d_call | j_call | clone_size | v_call | cdr3_length | cdr3_nt | cdr3_aa
TRBD2 | TRBJ2-7 | - | TRBV4-2 | 15 | TGTGCCAGCAGCCAAGGGACTAGCGCCACCCACGAGCAGTACTTC | CASSQGTSATHEQYF
- | TRBJ2-5 | few | TRBV2 | 13 | TGTGCCAGCAGTGTCAGGAGACAAGAGACCCAGTACTTC | CASSVRRQETQYF
- | TRBJ2-2 | once | TRBV5-1 | 17 | TGCGCCAGCAGCCCAACCCCGGGACCCATAAACACCGGGGAGCTGTTTTTT | CASSPTPGPINTGELFF
- | TRBJ2-2 | many | TRBV27 | 17 | TGTGCCAGCCATGGAGGGCGGGGGCGCGGAAACACCGGGGAGCTGTTTTTT | CASHGGRGRGNTGELFF
TRBD2 | TRBJ2-6 | - | TRBV9 | 15 | TGTGCCAGCACCCGGGGGGACTCTGGGGCCAACGTCCTGACTTTC | CASTRGDSGANVLTF
- | TRBJ2-7 | - | TRBV18 | 16 | TGTGCCAGCTCAACCGGTCGAGGGACATTTACCTACGAGCAGTACTTC | CASSTGRGTFTYEQYF
- | TRBJ1-4 | few | TRBV6-5 | 14 | TGTGCCAGCTCAAGTCGGGGATTTGGGGAAAAACTGTTTTTT | CASSSRGFGEKLFF
- | TRBJ2-3 | many | TRBV18 | 13 | TGTGCCAGCTCACCATCTATAACAGATACGCAGTATTTT | CASSPSITDTQYF
- | TRBJ2-5 | - | TRBV18 | 15 | TGTGCCAGCTCGTCATTCGGGACAAAGAAAGAGACCCAGTACTTC | CASSSFGTKKETQYF
- | TRBJ1-1 | - | TRBV6-4 | 14 | TGTGCCAGCAGTGACTCGAGGGTCCCCACTGAAGCTTTCTTT | CASSDSRVPTEAFF
- | TRBJ2-4 | - | TRBV19 | 14 | TGTGCCAGTAGTACCACCGGGACGGGGAACATTCAGTACTTC | CASSTTGTGNIQYF
- | TRBJ2-3 | - | TRBV7-9 | 15 | TGTGCCAGCAGCTTTTCCATGGAAGGACTCGATACGCAGTATTTT | CASSFSMEGLDTQYF
- | TRBJ2-2 | - | TRBV11-3 | 16 | TGTGCCAGCAGCCCGAGTGCGGGGGCTGACCCCGGGGAGCTGTTTTTT | CASSPSAGADPGELFF
- | TRBJ2-1 | - | TRBV2 | 15 | TGTGCCAGCAGTGAAAACCGGGAAGTTTATAATGAGCAGTTCTTC | CASSENREVYNEQFF
- | TRBJ2-1 | - | TRBV5-1 | 14 | TGCGCCAGCAGCTTGACCCTACGCTCCGGGGAGCAGTTCTTC | CASSLTLRSGEQFF
- | TRBJ1-1 | - | TRBV7-2 | 14 | TGTGCCAGCAGCTTAGATTCGAAGAACACTGAAGCTTTCTTT | CASSLDSKNTEAFF
TRBD1 | TRBJ1-1 | - | TRBV29-1 | 14 | TGCAGCGTTGATACATCGACAGGGGCAACTGAAGCTTTCTTT | CSVDTSTGATEAFF
- | TRBJ2-7 | few | TRBV29-1 | 11 | TGCAGCGTGGGTTCCACCTACGAGCAGTACTTC | CSVGSTYEQYF
TRBD2 | TRBJ2-3 | - | TRBV28 | 16 | TGTGCCAGCAGTTTTTCCAGGACTAGCGCCACAGATACGCAGTATTTT | CASSFSRTSATDTQYF
- | TRBJ2-7 | - | TRBV5-1 | 15 | TGCGCCAGCAGCTTGTTGACAGGTAATAGGTACGAGCAGTACTTC | CASSLLTGNRYEQYF
TRBD2 | TRBJ2-3 | many | TRBV14 | 15 | TGTGCCAGCAGCCAAGAACTAGCGGGCACAGATACGCAGTATTTT | CASSQELAGTDTQYF
- | TRBJ1-5 | few | TRBV2 | 13 | TGTGCCAGCAGTGAAGAGGTCAATCAGCCCCAGCATTTT | CASSEEVNQPQHF
TRBD1 | TRBJ1-5 | - | TRBV5-6 | 16 | TGTGCCAGCAGCCCGGGACAGGGTGATACCAATCAGCCCCAGCATTTT | CASSPGQGDTNQPQHF